A single sample gave rise to the 27 T cell receptor beta chains below, sequenced in a study of blood T cell repertoires in COVID-19. Method: immunoSEQ multiplex PCR; TCRdb's copy keeps in-frame clones and lacks some. The table has about 260,000 clones, 88% seen once. Sequenced input: peripheral blood. These receptor sequences come from a man in his sixties who had recovered from COVID-19.

The rearrangement joins TRBV5-4 to TRBJ2-3; the match to TRBD2 covers 11 bases. The V gene end was trimmed by 5 bases and the J gene end by 6 bases; junction bases not matched to a gene: 8. CDR1 SGHNT and CDR2 YYREEE come from the germline V gene (reference sequence). This CDR3 region has 15 residues. This CDR3 is CASRVAGGPGDTQYF. The CDR3 coding sequence is TGTGCCAGCAGAGTAGCGGGGGGGCCGGGGGATACGCAGTATTTT. The whole variable domain, filled in from reference TRBV5-4 and TRBJ2-3, reads ETGVTQSPTHLIKTRGQQVTLRCSSQSGHNTVSWYQQALGQGPQFIFQYYREEENGRGNFPPRFSGLQFPNYSSELNVNALELDDSALYLCASRVAGGPGDTQYFGPGTRLTVL.

The chain carries TRBV15 and TRBJ1-1; D not certain. CDR3 length: 13 residues. Trimming took 3 bases from V and 3 from J, leaving 8 bases between them. Germline V gene lookup returns CDR1 LNHNV and CDR2 YYDKDF (reference sequence). CDR3 nucleotide sequence: TGTGCCACCAGCAGGCCCACGGACACTGAAGCTTTCTTT. Translated, it gives CATSRPTDTEAFF.

As DNA, the CDR3 is TGTGCCAGCAGCTTACGGGTGGATGAGCAGTTCTTC. Protein product: CASSLRVDEQFF. This chain joins TRBV13 and TRBJ2-1; no clear D. The CDR3 has 12 amino acids. V gave up 2 bases and J gave up 8 bases, with 7 bases separating them. Germline values: CDR1 PRHDT, CDR2 FYEKMQ (reference sequence).

The chain is built from TRBV6-6 and TRBJ1-3; 7 bases match TRBD1. With V trimmed by 6 bases and J by 0 bases, 5 bases remained unmatched. This CDR3 spans 15 amino acids. Looked up from germline, CDR1 is MNHNY and CDR2 is SVGAGI (reference sequence). The CDR3 region is CASRETGTSGNTIYF. The CDR3 DNA sequence: TGTGCCAGCAGAGAGACAGGGACCTCTGGAAACACCATATATTTT.

The chain has TRBV7-8 and TRBJ2-5, with 12 positions matching TRBD2. With 1 base clipped from V and 5 bases from J, the junction kept 2 bases outside the gene matches. Germline V gene lookup returns CDR1 SGHVS and CDR2 FQNEAQ. The CDR3 runs to 15 residues. As DNA, the CDR3 is TGTGCCAGCAGCTTAGATACTAGCGGGGGGGAGACCCAGTACTTC. It yields the protein CASSLDTSGGETQYF.

The chain combines TRBV6-5 with TRBJ1-3, with unresolved D. V was shortened by 6 bases and J by 7 bases, with 7 bases between the two germline ends. This CDR3 spans 11 amino acids. Germline V CDR1 and CDR2: MNHEY, SVGAGI. The CDR3 DNA sequence: TGTGCCAGCAGACGGGGTAACACCATATATTTT. Translation: CASRRGNTIYF.

The gene calls are TRBV7-3 and TRBJ2-1, with TRBD1 matching over 8 bases. The CDR3 has 15 residues. Germline lookup yields CDR1 SGHTA and CDR2 FQGTGA. The V and J ends lost 5 bases and 8 bases, in that order; junction bases with no gene match: 11. The CDR3 loop is CASSRGQVGPDEQFF. CDR3 coding DNA: TGTGCCAGCAGCCGGGGACAGGTCGGTCCCGATGAGCAGTTCTTC. The variable domain in full, with the rest retrieved from reference TRBV7-3 and TRBJ2-1, is GAGVSQTPSNKVTEKGKYVELRCDPISGHTALYWYRQSLGQGPEFLIYFQGTGAADDSGLPNDRFFAVRPEGSVSTLKIQRTERGDSAVYLCASSRGQVGPDEQFFGPGTRLTVL.

The chain links TRBV6-5 to TRBJ2-7; 10 bases map to TRBD2. With 5 bases clipped from V and 3 bases from J, the junction kept 7 bases outside the gene matches. In germline, CDR1 is MNHEY, CDR2 SVGAGI. The CDR3 is 15 residues long. The CDR3 bases are TGTGCCAGCAGTCCCCCCGGGACTAGCGACTACGAGCAGTACTTC. This codes for CASSPPGTSDYEQYF.

This clone was observed a single time. This chain joins TRBV7-9 and TRBJ2-7; TRBD1 matches 10 bases. This CDR3 contains 14 residues. The V segment lost 5 bases and the J segment 2 bases; nucleotides outside the gene matches: 3. Germline V gene sequence: CDR1 SEHNR, CDR2 FQNEAQ (reference sequence). The CDR3 nucleotides read TGTGCCAGCAGCCGCGGACAGGGGGCCTACGAGCAGTACTTC. As protein: CASSRGQGAYEQYF.

The rearrangement joins TRBV6-6 to TRBJ1-2, with D perhaps matching TRBD1 (6 bases). The germline V and J ends were trimmed by 0 bases and 1 base, with 9 bases remaining between them. The CDR3 is 15 amino acids. Germline-derived CDR1 and CDR2 are MNHNY and SVGAGI (reference sequence). The CDR3 loop is CASSYSGGHNYGYTF. The CDR3 nucleotides read TGTGCCAGCAGTTACTCGGGGGGGCATAACTATGGCTACACCTTC.

The chain uses TRBV2 and TRBJ1-1; the match to TRBD1 covers 9 bases. CDR1 and CDR2 from the germline V gene are SNHLY and FYNNEI. V dropped 1 base and J dropped 6; count of bases not matched to a gene: 6. This CDR3 region has 15 residues. The CDR3, as DNA: TGTGCCAGCAGTGAAGGGGACAGGGTTGGCGCTGAAGCTTTCTTT. It is translated as CASSEGDRVGAEAFF.

The J gene is TRBJ2-7, the V gene TRBV6-5; 7 bases fit TRBD2. Germline loops: CDR1 MNHEY, CDR2 SVGAGI. V was clipped by 6 bases and J by 2 bases; unmatched bases: 7. The CDR3 has 14 residues. The chain's CDR3 is CASRVPGLTYEQYF. CDR3 DNA sequence: TGTGCCAGCAGGGTCCCGGGACTAACCTACGAGCAGTACTTC.

This clone has only a few counts. The rearrangement uses TRBV7-2 and TRBJ1-2; 9 nucleotides align to TRBD1. Germline CDR1 reads SGHTA; CDR2 reads FQGNSA. V lost 3 bases, J lost 6 bases, and 2 bases stayed unmatched. The CDR3 runs to 13 residues. The CDR3 loop is CASSFRTGDGYTF. The DNA of the CDR3 is TGTGCCAGCAGCTTCCGGACAGGGGATGGCTACACCTTC.

The V gene is TRBV19, the J gene TRBJ1-1, with D uncertain. The V end was cut by 3 bases, the J end by 11 bases, with 13 bases between. The CDR3 sequence is 12 residues long. Germline V gene lookup returns CDR1 LNHDA and CDR2 SQIVND (reference sequence). Here the CDR3 DNA reads TGTGCCAGTAGTATTCACAACGAGGCGGCTTTCTTT. Protein: CASSIHNEAAFF.

The chain links TRBV7-9 to TRBJ2-3; maybe TRBD1 (7 bases). This CDR3 has 16 amino acids. The germline V and J ends were trimmed by 4 bases and 3 bases, with 17 bases remaining between them. CDR1 and CDR2 from the germline V gene are SEHNR and FQNEAQ (reference sequence). CDR3 region: CASSYYRGGRTDTQYF. The CDR3 bases are TGTGCCAGCAGCTATTACAGGGGTGGGAGGACAGATACGCAGTATTTT.

This clone was detected only once. The V call is TRBV2, the J call TRBJ2-6; D is possibly TRBD1 (6 bases). Germline V lookup: CDR1 SNHLY, CDR2 FYNNEI. This CDR3 region has 17 residues. V was shortened by 5 bases and J by 0 bases, with 14 bases between the two germline ends. Here the CDR3 reads CASSLYRDTSGANVLTF. CDR3 DNA: TGTGCCAGCAGTCTGTATCGGGACACCTCTGGGGCCAACGTCCTGACTTTC.

The chain links TRBV19 to TRBJ2-1; 16 positions match TRBD2. The V gene end was trimmed by 5 bases and the J gene end by 14 bases; junction bases not matched to a gene: 3. CDR3 length: 13 amino acids. CDR1 LNHDA and CDR2 SQIVND come from the germline V gene (reference sequence). DNA of the CDR3: TGTGCCAGTAGTTCCGGGACTAGCGGGGGGGAGTTCTTC. It yields the protein CASSSGTSGGEFF.

The rearrangement links TRBV5-6 to TRBJ1-1; the D is unclear. V shed 4 bases and J shed 3 bases, with 19 bases lying between them. This CDR3 contains 16 residues. Per the germline V gene, CDR1 is SGHDT and CDR2 is YYEEEE. The chain's CDR3 is CASSLWRGLFDTEAFF. For the CDR3, the DNA is TGTGCCAGCAGCCTATGGCGGGGTCTGTTTGACACTGAAGCTTTCTTT.

The chain combines TRBV5-1 with TRBJ2-7; 12 bases agree with TRBD1. CDR3 size: 16 residues. V was pared by 0 bases and J by 7 bases, with 8 bases of the junction left unmatched. Germline loops: CDR1 SGHRS, CDR2 YFSETQ. CDR3 sequence (DNA): TGCGCCAGCAGCTTGGCCCCCTGGGACAGGGGGCGGGAGCAGTACTTC. Protein sequence: CASSLAPWDRGREQYF.

This sequence joins TRBV4-1 and TRBJ2-3; weak D call: TRBD2 (6 bases). Trimming took 6 bases from V and 1 from J, leaving 14 bases between them. The CDR3 is made up of 15 amino acids. Germline V gene sequence: CDR1 MGHRA, CDR2 YSYEKL. The CDR3 here is CASRSSGVGTDTQYF. The CDR3, as DNA: TGCGCCAGCAGATCTTCGGGGGTCGGCACAGATACGCAGTATTTT.

The genes are TRBV6-4 and TRBJ2-2; 12 bases agree with TRBD1. The junction had 10 bases not matched to a gene; V was cut back by 5 bases and J by 3 bases. This CDR3 comprises 18 residues. Germline loops: CDR1 MRHNA, CDR2 SNTAGT. The CDR3 nucleotides read TGTGCCAGCAGTTATCCGGGACAGGGGGCCCCGGACACCGGGGAGCTGTTTTTT. Its translation is CASSYPGQGAPDTGELFF.

The chain recombines TRBV19 with TRBJ2-3; D is possibly TRBD2 (6 bases). This CDR3 comprises 14 residues. Germline assignment: CDR1 LNHDA and CDR2 SQIVND (reference sequence). With 3 bases removed from V and 5 bases from J, the gap between germline ends came to 12 bases. CDR3 in DNA: TGTGCCAGTAGTATCACGCAGGGAGGAGATACGCAGTATTTT. It specifies CASSITQGGDTQYF.

The rearrangement uses TRBV5-6 and TRBJ1-3; D not resolved. Trimming stripped 4 bases from V and 4 bases from J, with 6 bases between. Germline V gene sequence: CDR1 SGHDT, CDR2 YYEEEE. This CDR3 spans 12 amino acids. The CDR3: CASSRRGNTIYF. Written as DNA, the CDR3 is TGTGCCAGCAGCCGCCGGGGAAACACCATATATTTT.

The chain employs TRBV5-1 and TRBJ1-6; TRBD1 aligns across 8 bases. There are 19 residues in the CDR3. Looked up from germline, CDR1 is SGHRS and CDR2 is YFSETQ. V was pared by 0 bases and J by 6 bases, with 14 bases of the junction left unmatched. The DNA of the CDR3 is TGCGCCAGCAGCTTGGGGACAGGGACCGGCCGTTTCCTTAATTCACCCCTCCACTTT. It codes for CASSLGTGTGRFLNSPLHF.

This chain connects TRBV9 to TRBJ2-2; tentatively, D is TRBD1 (6 bases). Germline V gene lookup returns CDR1 SGDLS and CDR2 YYNGEE. The CDR3 sequence is 18 residues long. V was shortened by 0 bases and J by 0 bases, with 15 bases between the two germline ends. Here the CDR3 DNA reads TGTGCCAGCAGCGTAGAGTGGGGACAAACGGCGAACACCGGGGAGCTGTTTTTT. This encodes CASSVEWGQTANTGELFF.

The genes are TRBV7-9 and TRBJ1-1; the match to TRBD1 covers 9 bases. The V segment lost 6 bases and the J segment 5 bases; nucleotides outside the gene matches: 10. The CDR3 length is 15 residues. Germline-derived CDR1 and CDR2 are SEHNR and FQNEAQ (reference sequence). This chain's CDR3 is CASRHNRGRETEAFF. The CDR3 DNA follows: TGTGCCAGCAGACATAACAGGGGGCGGGAGACTGAAGCTTTCTTT.

The chain is built from TRBV27 and TRBJ2-3; 7 bases align to TRBD2. Germline V CDR1 and CDR2: MNHEY, SMNVEV (reference sequence). Trimming at V came to 5 bases and at J to 6 bases, leaving 11 bases not matched to a gene. The CDR3 loop spans 15 amino acids. The CDR3 nucleotides read TGTGCCAGCAGTCCCTGGGGGGGGGAATCGGATACGCAGTATTTT. Translated: CASSPWGGESDTQYF.